This T cell receptor (beta chain) derives from a study of cytomegalovirus exposure and HLA in healthy donors. In the study overall: Unique TCRs from HLA-typed donors, 80 million to 100 million of them, were held in an early data release. Points from the study as a whole: There were 150 to 200 TCR beta chains listed as cytomegalovirus-associated. For most TCR sequences rarity was the rule, although some public TCRs occurred in many donors.

V was cut by 3 bases and J by 4 bases, with 6 bases left in between. The CDR3 length is 12 residues. The V gene's germline CDR1 is SNHLY and CDR2 FYNNEI. The primer mix had 60 Vbeta and 13 Jbeta primers. Libraries were prepared by immunoSEQ multiplex PCR; TCRdb keeps only in-frame clonotypes and omits some of them. The sample has roughly 60,000 clones, and its top ten clones hold 3.5% to 4%. On this clone: Antigen unknown.

The chain combines TRBV2 with TRBJ1-2, with D hard to call. The receptor was isolated from a woman between 18 and 29 years old in good health and CMV-seronegative. Sequenced: PBMCs. The CDR3 DNA reads as TGTGCCAGCAGTGATTTTAGCTATGGCTACACCTTC. Its protein product is CASSDFSYGYTF.